What follows are 10 T cell receptor beta chains derived from one specimen sequenced in a study of T-cell memory formation after mild COVID-19. TCRdb recomputed calls from the 5' RACE reads with MiXCR, one row per CDR3 protein. There are more than 250,000 distinct CDR3 sequences in the sample; approximately 18% occur only once, and more than 20% lies in the top ten. The sequencing input was PBMCs or a T cell subset sorted from them (not recorded which). These receptors were collected from a man between 18 and 35 years old who had mild COVID-19 (a few samples of this study predate the infection). Cell type and time point are not known.

This clonotype has just a few counts. The V and J genes are TRBV3-1 and TRBJ1-5; 10 bases align to TRBD1. The germline V gene encodes CDR1 LGHDT and CDR2 YNNKEL (reference sequence). V shed 1 base, J shed 6 bases, and the junction held 3 bases outside the gene matches. The CDR3 is 15 residues long. CDR3 bases: TGTGCCAGCAGCCAAGGGGACAGGGGATTTCAGCCCCAGCATTTT. It is translated as CASSQGDRGFQPQHF.

The rearrangement joins TRBV4-3 to TRBJ1-2; 8 bases agree with TRBD1. After removal of 0 bases from V and 6 bases from J, the junction contained 6 bases not matched to a gene. Germline V CDR1 and CDR2: LGHNA, YSLEER. The CDR3 totals 15 residues. For the CDR3, the DNA is TGCGCCAGCAGCCAAGAAAACCAGGGGGCACATGGCTACACCTTC. It specifies CASSQENQGAHGYTF.

There are many counts of this clonotype. The chain is built from TRBV20-1 and TRBJ2-3; TRBD2 matches at 8 bases. The CDR3 consists of 13 residues. CDR1 DFQATT and CDR2 SNEGSKA come from the germline V gene (reference sequence). V shed 8 bases, J shed 2 bases, and the junction held 6 bases outside the gene matches. In DNA, the CDR3 is TGCAGTAAGACGGGGGGGCCCACAGATACGCAGTATTTT. Its translation is CSKTGGPTDTQYF.

The V gene is TRBV10-3, the J gene TRBJ2-7; tentatively, D is TRBD2 (5 bases). Trimming removed 0 bases from V and 6 bases from J, with 12 bases in between. The germline V gene has CDR1 ENHRY and CDR2 SYGVKD. The CDR3 loop spans 14 amino acids. The CDR3 protein is CAISESRTASEQYF. The CDR3 coding sequence is TGTGCCATCAGTGAGTCCCGGACTGCCTCCGAGCAGTACTTC.

The table lists this clonotype with a few counts. V and J are TRBV6-6 and TRBJ2-1, with D perhaps matching TRBD1 (6 bases). Germline V gives CDR1 MNHNY, CDR2 SVGAGI (reference sequence). Trimming stripped 7 bases from V and 3 bases from J, with 10 bases between. The CDR3 sequence is 13 residues long. The chain's CDR3 is CASTQGYYNEQFF. The CDR3 bases are TGTGCCAGCACACAGGGATACTACAATGAGCAGTTCTTC.

V is TRBV20-1 and J is TRBJ2-7, with D possibly TRBD2 on 6 matching bases. The CDR3 spans 14 residues. With 5 bases removed from V and 2 bases from J, the gap between germline ends came to 16 bases. Per germline, CDR1 DFQATT and CDR2 SNEGSKA (reference sequence). This chain's CDR3 is CSAPHLGGTYEQYF. CDR3 DNA: TGCAGTGCTCCACATCTTGGAGGGACCTACGAGCAGTACTTC.

In this sample, this clonotype turned up many times. The chain recombines TRBV4-1 with TRBJ2-3; weak D call: TRBD2 (5 bases). Germline values: CDR1 MGHRA, CDR2 YSYEKL. V lost 0 bases to trimming and J lost 0 bases, with 10 bases between them. The CDR3 covers 16 residues. The CDR3 protein is CASSQEGGPSTDTQYF. The DNA for the CDR3 is TGCGCCAGCAGCCAAGAAGGAGGCCCTAGCACAGATACGCAGTATTTT.

This clonotype was counted between two and nine times. The chain couples TRBV7-2 to TRBJ2-5; TRBD1 might be the D (5 bases). Deletions cut 5 bases from V and 4 bases from J, with 14 bases between. CDR3 length: 14 amino acids. Germline CDR1 is SGHTA and CDR2 is FQGNSA. In DNA form, the CDR3 reads TGTGCCAGCAGCATCCGCAGGGTATCAGAGACCCAGTACTTC. It specifies CASSIRRVSETQYF.

This clonotype was found a few times. The chain has TRBV27 and TRBJ2-3, with 7 bases that match TRBD2. With 1 base clipped from V and 4 bases from J, the junction kept 5 bases outside the gene matches. Germline lookup yields CDR1 MNHEY and CDR2 SMNVEV (reference sequence). The CDR3 is 15 amino acids. The DNA for the CDR3 is TGTGCCAGCAGTTTATGGGGGGGGGTTGCAGATACGCAGTATTTT. Its protein is CASSLWGGVADTQYF.

There are a few counts of this clonotype. The chain recombines TRBV9 with TRBJ1-6; possibly TRBD1 for D (5 bases). The CDR3 length is 15 residues. Trimming took 0 bases from V and 8 from J, leaving 12 bases between them. Germline V gene lookup returns CDR1 SGDLS and CDR2 YYNGEE. Written as DNA, the CDR3 is TGTGCCAGCAGCGTAGACTCTTTGGGGGATTCACCCCTCCACTTT. Protein: CASSVDSLGDSPLHF. Complete variable domain (other parts from reference TRBV9 and TRBJ1-6): DSGVTQTPKHLITATGQRVTLRCSPRSGDLSVYWYQQSLDQGLQFLIQYYNGEERAKGNILERFSAQQFPDLHSELNLSSLELGDSALYFCASSVDSLGDSPLHFGNGTRLTVT.